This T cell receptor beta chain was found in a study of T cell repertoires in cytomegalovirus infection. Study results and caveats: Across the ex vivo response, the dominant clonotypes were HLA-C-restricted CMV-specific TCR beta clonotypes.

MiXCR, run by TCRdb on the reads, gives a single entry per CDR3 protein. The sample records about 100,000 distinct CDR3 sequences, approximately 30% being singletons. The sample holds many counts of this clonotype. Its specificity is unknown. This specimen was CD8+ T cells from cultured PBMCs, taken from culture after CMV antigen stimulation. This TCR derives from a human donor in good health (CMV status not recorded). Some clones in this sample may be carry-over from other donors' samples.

CDR3 DNA: TGTGCCAGCAGCCAAGATTATTGGAGCTCCTACAATGAGCAGTTCTTC. This translates into CASSQDYWSSYNEQFF. The V gene is TRBV4-2, the J gene TRBJ2-1; D call uncertain. V lost 0 bases, J lost 0 bases, and 9 bases lay in between. This CDR3 has 16 amino acids. In germline, CDR1 is LGHNA, CDR2 YNFKEQ.